Below are 20 T cell receptor beta chains sequenced from a single sample in a study of blood T cell repertoires in COVID-19. Method: immunoSEQ multiplex PCR; TCRdb's copy keeps in-frame clones and lacks some. Among some 250,000 clones listed, approximately 81% were seen once. The specimen was peripheral blood. The receptor set was obtained from a woman in her sixties or seventies with active or convalescent COVID-19.

Details on this clone: Distinct nucleotide sequences in the sample also encode this CDR3. The chain employs TRBV18 and TRBJ2-1, with TRBD2 matching over 15 bases. The V gene's germline CDR1 is KGHSH and CDR2 LQKENI. V trimming: 0 bases; J trimming: 7 bases; junction bases outside the gene matches: 1. The CDR3 extends over 16 amino acids. CDR3 residues: CASSPPGLAGGNEQFF. DNA for the CDR3: TGTGCCAGCTCACCACCCGGACTAGCGGGGGGGAATGAGCAGTTCTTC.

The V gene is TRBV19, the J gene TRBJ1-1, with 7 bases lining up with TRBD1. V was clipped by 7 bases and J by 4 bases; unmatched bases: 9. The CDR3 spans 14 residues. Germline lookup yields CDR1 LNHDA and CDR2 SQIVND (reference sequence). The CDR3 loop is CASKADRASTEAFF. The DNA for the CDR3 is TGTGCCAGTAAGGCCGACAGGGCGAGCACTGAAGCTTTCTTT.

This chain uses TRBV2 with TRBJ1-3, with a tentative D call TRBD1 (5 bases). CDR3 length equals 16 residues. Trimming shortened V by 3 bases and J by 4 bases, and 16 bases separated the two germline ends. The germline gives CDR1 SNHLY, CDR2 FYNNEI. CDR3 nucleotides: TGTGCCAGCAGTGATAGGCGTGCAGGGCGAGGAAACACCATATATTTT. Translated: CASSDRRAGRGNTIYF.

The rearrangement links TRBV4-2 to TRBJ2-5, with 11 bases lining up with TRBD2. Losses at the gene ends were 2 bases for V and 1 base for J; bases not matched to a gene: 6. Per germline, CDR1 LGHNA and CDR2 YNFKEQ. This CDR3 has 17 residues. CDR3 loop: CASSQRLAGGLQETQYF. DNA of the CDR3: TGTGCCAGCAGCCAACGGTTAGCGGGGGGGCTCCAAGAGACCCAGTACTTC.

This clone has a single count. This chain joins TRBV4-2 and TRBJ1-1; D is undetermined. The V gene's germline CDR1 is LGHNA and CDR2 YNFKEQ. The CDR3 is 14 amino acids. Between the trimmed V and J ends, which lost 0 bases and 1 base, there was a span of 6 bases. DNA of the CDR3: TGTGCCAGCAGCCAAGATGGAGCGAACACTGAAGCTTTCTTT. It codes for CASSQDGANTEAFF.

This chain uses TRBV4-3 with TRBJ2-1, with TRBD2 matching over 7 bases. Germline CDR1 is LGHNA and CDR2 is YSLEER. The trim removed 0 bases at V and 9 bases at J, leaving 8 bases unmatched. The CDR3 spans 15 residues. The chain's CDR3 is CASSQETSVGGEQFF. The CDR3 coding sequence is TGCGCCAGCAGCCAAGAAACTAGCGTCGGGGGTGAGCAGTTCTTC.

The chain is built from TRBV18 and TRBJ1-4; tentatively, D is TRBD1 (6 bases). CDR1 and CDR2 (germline): KGHSH, LQKENI. This CDR3 has 18 residues. Between the trimmed V and J ends, which lost 0 bases and 7 bases, there was a span of 21 bases. CDR3 sequence reads: CASSPPGAGAPGAEKLFF. CDR3 in DNA: TGTGCCAGCTCACCACCGGGGGCAGGGGCGCCAGGGGCTGAAAAACTGTTTTTT.

V usage is TRBV14 and J usage is TRBJ1-1; the D is unclear. Looked up from germline, CDR1 is SGHDN and CDR2 is FVKESK. V lost 4 bases, J lost 8 bases, and 8 bases lay in between. The CDR3 sequence is 11 residues long. In nucleotides, the CDR3 is TGTGCCAGCAGCCTCGCCGGGGAAGCTTTCTTT. It is translated as CASSLAGEAFF.

This clone was observed once. The chain has TRBV9 and TRBJ1-6, with a possible D match to TRBD1 (6 bases). Per germline, CDR1 SGDLS and CDR2 YYNGEE. This CDR3 has 15 residues. V was clipped by 4 bases and J by 7 bases, with 15 bases between them. The CDR3 DNA sequence: TGTGCCAGCAGCCGGGACACAGGCGGGAATTCACCCCTCCACTTT. It is translated as CASSRDTGGNSPLHF.

The gene calls are TRBV12-5 and TRBJ2-7, with 14 bases identical to TRBD2. Unmatched junction bases numbered 7, after V lost 3 bases and J lost 0 bases. The CDR3 covers 18 residues. CDR1 and CDR2 (germline): LGHNT, FRNRAP. The CDR3 nucleotides are TGTGCTAGTGGTTTCAGCCCGACTAGCGGGGGGGCCTCCTACGAGCAGTACTTC. It is translated as CASGFSPTSGGASYEQYF.

The rearrangement uses TRBV2 and TRBJ1-2, with D maybe TRBD1 (6 bases). CDR3 length equals 14 residues. V gave up 6 bases and J gave up 2 bases, with 13 bases separating them. Per the germline V gene, CDR1 is SNHLY and CDR2 is FYNNEI. CDR3 DNA: TGTGCCAGCAGCAGGACAGAGAACAACTATGGCTACACCTTC. This translates into CASSRTENNYGYTF.

This clone was recorded only once. The chain carries TRBV29-1 and TRBJ2-7; possible D gene TRBD2, 6 bases. CDR3 length equals 16 residues. CDR1 is SQVTM and CDR2 is ANQGSEA in the germline V gene. V gave up 4 bases and J gave up 0 bases, with 19 bases separating them. DNA for the CDR3: TGCAGCGTTGGGGGAGCCGGGACCGGGGGCTCCTACGAGCAGTACTTC. It codes for CSVGGAGTGGSYEQYF.

This clone has more than one count but fewer than ten. The chain uses TRBV5-5 and TRBJ2-3; 7 bases map to TRBD1. The CDR3 contains 15 residues. With V trimmed by 3 bases and J by 2 bases, 6 bases remained unmatched. The germline V gene has CDR1 SGHKS and CDR2 YYEKEE (reference sequence). CDR3 region: CASSWDRAYTDTQYF. Here the CDR3 DNA reads TGTGCCAGCAGCTGGGACAGAGCATACACAGATACGCAGTATTTT.

The chain combines TRBV13 with TRBJ1-2; D not resolved. Germline V lookup: CDR1 PRHDT, CDR2 FYEKMQ (reference sequence). The CDR3 is 13 amino acids. V was shortened by 8 bases and J by 3 bases, with 13 bases between the two germline ends. The DNA for the CDR3 is TGTGCCAGCCCCCCCCGGGGATACTATGGCTACACCTTC. Translated: CASPPRGYYGYTF.

The CDR3 DNA sequence: TGTGCCAGTAGTGCGGCTAGCGGGGGCTTGGATACGCAGTATTTT. Its protein product is CASSAASGGLDTQYF. The chain combines TRBV19 with TRBJ2-3; 10 bases line up with TRBD2. CDR1 and CDR2 from the germline V gene are LNHDA and SQIVND (reference sequence). The J segment lost 6 bases and the V segment lost 5 bases, leaving 8 bases of the junction unmatched. The CDR3 loop spans 15 amino acids. Full variable domain (remainder filled in from reference TRBV19 and TRBJ2-3): DGGITQSPKYLFRKEGQNVTLSCEQNLNHDAMYWYRQDPGQGLRLIYYSQIVNDFQKGDIAEGYSVSREKKESFPLTVTSAQKNPTAFYLCASSAASGGLDTQYFGPGTRLTVL.

This chain links TRBV7-6 with TRBJ2-7; 8 nucleotides match TRBD1. The CDR3 covers 13 residues. CDR1 is SGHVS and CDR2 is FNYEAQ in the germline V gene. V was clipped by 5 bases and J by 5 bases; unmatched bases: 5. The CDR3 DNA sequence: TGTGCCAGCAGCACAAGACAGGGGAACGAGCAGTACTTC. Translating gives CASSTRQGNEQYF.

The chain links TRBV6-6 to TRBJ1-5; 8 positions agree with TRBD1. V shed 5 bases and J 0 bases; nucleotides not matched to a gene: 9. The germline gives CDR1 MNHNY, CDR2 SVGAGI (reference sequence). CDR3 length: 17 amino acids. CDR3 protein: CASSQAWGQASNQPQHF. The CDR3 nucleotides are TGTGCCAGCAGTCAGGCCTGGGGACAGGCTAGCAATCAGCCCCAGCATTTT.

The chain is built from TRBV9 and TRBJ1-6, with 8 bases fitting TRBD1. This CDR3 is built from 15 residues. With 3 bases clipped from V and 7 bases from J, the junction kept 6 bases outside the gene matches. Per the germline V gene, CDR1 is SGDLS and CDR2 is YYNGEE. CDR3: CASSGGQGPNSPLHF. The CDR3 nucleotides are TGTGCCAGCAGCGGTGGACAGGGTCCAAATTCACCCCTCCACTTT.

The table lists this clone with a count of one. V gene TRBV9 combines with J gene TRBJ1-1; D perhaps matches TRBD1 (6 bases). There are 15 residues in the CDR3. CDR1 SGDLS and CDR2 YYNGEE come from the germline V gene. V lost 0 bases, J lost 0 bases, and 9 bases lay in between. CDR3 bases: TGTGCCAGCAGCGTAGTCGGGGACATGAACACTGAAGCTTTCTTT. Translation gives CASSVVGDMNTEAFF. The full variable domain, rest sourced from reference TRBV9 and TRBJ1-1, is DSGVTQTPKHLITATGQRVTLRCSPRSGDLSVYWYQQSLDQGLQFLIQYYNGEERAKGNILERFSAQQFPDLHSELNLSSLELGDSALYFCASSVVGDMNTEAFFGQGTRLTVV.

This chain uses TRBV28 with TRBJ1-1, with a tentative D call TRBD1 (6 bases). Trimming stripped 2 bases from V and 5 bases from J, with 15 bases between. This CDR3 comprises 15 residues. Germline V gene sequence: CDR1 MDHEN, CDR2 SYDVKM. CDR3 sequence: CASSLRAGQRTEAFF. CDR3 bases: TGTGCCAGCAGTTTAAGGGCAGGACAGAGGACTGAAGCTTTCTTT.